This TCR beta chain was recorded in a study of T cell responses to AZD1222 COVID-19 vaccine. This CDR3 spans 16 amino acids. Trimming at V came to 4 bases and at J to 2 bases, leaving 4 bases not matched to a gene. Germline V gene data show CDR1 as SGHRS and CDR2 as YFSETQ. The table came from immunoSEQ multiplex PCR; TCRdb's copy has only in-frame clones and leaves some out. The table lists 150,000 to 200,000 clones, approximately 90% of them singletons. Study results and limitations: It should be noted that donors were predominantly white British and more often female, and clonal diversity was possibly underestimated.

On this clone itself: Its antigen is not known.

The gene calls are TRBV5-1 and TRBJ1-4, with 11 bases matching TRBD1. The starting material was peripheral blood, obtained 28 days after the second AZD1222 dose. This sequence was found in an adult who received the AZD1222 COVID-19 vaccine. CDR3 DNA sequence: TGCGCCAGCAGCACAGGACAGGGGGCCACTAATGAAAAACTGTTTTTT. Translation gives CASSTGQGATNEKLFF.